The present T cell receptor (beta chain) was sequenced within a study of Graves' ophthalmopathy and Graves' hyperthyroidism. General observations from the study: Ophthalmopathy versus stable hyperthyroidism: 13-signature model gave less than 90% sensitivity, 80% to 84% specificity.

The CDR3 length is 14 residues. Amplification of TCR beta CDR3 regions used RNA transcripts. HTBI primers served in a first-round RT-PCR, which a second-round multiplex PCR followed. A single record per CDR3 protein comes from TCRdb applying MiXCR to the multiplex PCR reads. The top ten clones hold roughly 46% of a sample with around 670,000 distinct CDR3 sequences, around 40% of them seen once. Of note for this clonotype: The antigen remains unidentified. One junction end does not reproduce the germline sequence, and a read error may be involved.

Certain patients were not enrolled. These were patients with other autoimmune diseases, uncontrolled infections, pregnancy or lactation. A diagnosis was made from clinical symptoms together with serum thyroxine, TRAb, thyroid ultrasound and orbital computed tomography. This sequence joins TRBV12-3 or TRBV12-4 and TRBJ2-7, with TRBD1 matching 7 bases. This clonotype originated in an adult man with Graves' ophthalmopathy. The sequenced sample was peripheral blood. The CDR3 here is CASSGRQGPYGQYF. The CDR3 nucleotides are TGTGCCAGCAGTGGGAGACAGGGACCCTACGGGCAGTACTTC.